A selection of T cell receptor beta chains follows, all from one sample in a study of PD-L1 blockade in urothelial cancer. Method: immunoSEQ multiplex PCR; TCRdb's copy keeps in-frame clones and lacks some. The sample includes almost 90,000 clones, 80% to 85% of them seen just once. The sequenced sample was PBMCs, obtained around atezolizumab (anti-PD-L1) treatment. The source is a man between 60 and 75 years old with urothelial cancer. CDR3s include the opening cysteine and the closing phenylalanine or tryptophan. A D gene is named only where the DNA matches it firmly. Not every row has a clone size; where given, it reads once, few, many or a size class.

J: TRBJ1-3; V: TRBV7-2; D: NA; size: NA; CDR3: CASSPTGSGNTIYF; DNA: TGTGCCAGCAGCCCCACGGGATCCGGAAACACCATATATTTT
J: TRBJ2-7; V: TRBV6-1; D: NA; size: NA; CDR3: CASSVSSYEQYF; DNA: TGTGCCAGCAGTGTATCGTCTTACGAGCAGTACTTC
J: TRBJ2-7; V: TRBV6-6; D: NA; size: NA; CDR3: CASSYSVGQYYEQYF; DNA: TGTGCCAGCAGTTACTCGGTCGGACAGTACTACGAGCAGTACTTC
J: TRBJ2-2; V: TRBV18; D: NA; size: few; CDR3: CASSQRTVTTGELFF; DNA: TGTGCCAGCTCCCAACGGACAGTTACCACCGGGGAGCTGTTTTTT
J: TRBJ2-2; V: TRBV2; D: NA; size: NA; CDR3: CASTSSGVGELFF; DNA: TGTGCCAGCACATCATCGGGGGTCGGGGAGCTGTTTTTT
J: TRBJ2-1; V: TRBV6-5; D: NA; size: NA; CDR3: CASSPPMAGRYEQFF; DNA: TGTGCCAGCAGCCCACCGATGGCAGGGAGGTATGAGCAGTTCTTC
J: TRBJ1-5; V: TRBV19; D: TRBD1; size: NA; CDR3: CASSPIGTGRQPQHF; DNA: TGTGCCAGTAGTCCAATTGGGACAGGGAGACAGCCCCAGCATTTT
J: TRBJ1-3; V: TRBV10-3; D: NA; size: NA; CDR3: CAISVSGFGGNTIYF; DNA: TGTGCCATCAGTGTCTCAGGGTTCGGTGGAAACACCATATATTTT
J: TRBJ2-5; V: TRBV7-8; D: NA; size: NA; CDR3: CASSWNSLLLKETQYF; DNA: TGTGCCAGCAGCTGGAACTCCTTACTACTGAAAGAGACCCAGTACTTC
J: TRBJ1-5; V: TRBV6-6; D: NA; size: NA; CDR3: CASRRGEYSNQPQHF; DNA: TGTGCCAGCAGGCGGGGAGAGTATAGCAATCAGCCCCAGCATTTT
J: TRBJ2-1; V: TRBV7-6; D: NA; size: NA; CDR3: CASSPMRENHYNEQFF; DNA: TGTGCCAGCAGCCCTATGAGGGAGAACCACTACAATGAGCAGTTCTTC
J: TRBJ2-3; V: TRBV5-4; D: TRBD1; size: NA; CDR3: CASSLSGTGRDTQYF; DNA: TGTGCCAGCAGCTTATCCGGGACAGGAAGGGATACGCAGTATTTT
J: TRBJ2-3; V: TRBV4-1; D: NA; size: NA; CDR3: CASSQDWRGRNTQYF; DNA: TGCGCCAGCAGCCAAGATTGGCGGGGCCGGAATACGCAGTATTTT
J: TRBJ2-1; V: TRBV5-1; D: TRBD2; size: NA; CDR3: CASRSSGGTSTHEQFF; DNA: TGCGCCAGCAGGTCCTCCGGTGGGACTAGCACCCATGAGCAGTTCTTC
J: TRBJ2-7; V: TRBV11-2; D: NA; size: NA; CDR3: CASSLGWYSFYEQYF; DNA: TGTGCCAGCAGCTTAGGTTGGTACTCGTTCTACGAGCAGTACTTC
J: TRBJ2-3; V: TRBV28; D: TRBD1; size: NA; CDR3: CASSFTDRGTDTQYF; DNA: TGTGCCAGCAGTTTTACGGACAGGGGCACAGATACGCAGTATTTT
J: TRBJ2-7; V: TRBV23-1; D: TRBD1; size: NA; CDR3: CASSRLLGQGYEQYF; DNA: TGCGCCAGCAGCCGGTTATTAGGACAGGGCTACGAGCAGTACTTC
J: TRBJ2-7; V: TRBV18; D: TRBD1; size: NA; CDR3: CASSPGQGTEQYF; DNA: TGTGCCAGCTCGCCGGGACAGGGGACGGAGCAGTACTTC
J: TRBJ2-1; V: TRBV6-1; D: TRBD1; size: NA; CDR3: CAISRDRGWNEQFF; DNA: TGTGCCATCTCCCGGGACAGGGGCTGGAATGAGCAGTTCTTC
J: TRBJ2-1; V: TRBV6-1; D: NA; size: NA; CDR3: CASSRDRQVQFF; DNA: TGTGCCAGCAGTCGGGACCGACAGGTGCAGTTCTTC
J: TRBJ1-6; V: TRBV25-1; D: NA; size: few; CDR3: CASSDHREVSPLHF; DNA: TGTGCCAGCAGTGATCACCGGGAAGTATCCCCCCTCCACTTT
J: TRBJ1-2; V: TRBV2; D: NA; size: NA; CDR3: CASSEYGQFYGYTF; DNA: TGTGCCAGCAGTGAATATGGGCAGTTCTATGGCTACACCTTC
J: TRBJ1-1; V: TRBV14; D: TRBD1; size: once; CDR3: CASSLLQGAEVEAFF; DNA: TGTGCCAGCAGCCTGTTACAGGGGGCTGAGGTTGAAGCTTTCTTT
J: TRBJ2-3; V: TRBV9; D: TRBD2; size: NA; CDR3: CASSVGTRRDTQYF; DNA: TGTGCCAGCAGCGTAGGGACTAGACGAGATACGCAGTATTTT
J: TRBJ2-1; V: TRBV19; D: TRBD1; size: few; CDR3: CASRDRGRNEQFF; DNA: TGTGCCAGCAGGGACAGGGGGCGAAATGAGCAGTTCTTC
J: TRBJ1-2; V: TRBV25-1; D: TRBD1; size: NA; CDR3: CASSNRDRGQNYGYTF; DNA: TGTGCCAGCAGTAACCGGGACAGGGGGCAAAACTATGGCTACACCTTC
J: TRBJ1-1; V: TRBV19; D: NA; size: NA; CDR3: CASSRGRTEAFF; DNA: TGTGCCAGTAGTAGGGGGAGGACTGAAGCTTTCTTT
J: TRBJ2-7; V: TRBV6-5; D: NA; size: NA; CDR3: CASSSGLNAYEQYF; DNA: TGTGCCAGCAGTTCCGGACTTAATGCCTACGAGCAGTACTTC
J: TRBJ1-4; V: TRBV5-1; D: NA; size: NA; CDR3: CASTAEPTNEKLFF; DNA: TGCGCCAGCACCGCTGAGCCAACTAATGAAAAACTGTTTTTT
J: TRBJ2-4; V: TRBV9; D: TRBD1; size: few; CDR3: CASSVGTGGSQNIQYF; DNA: TGTGCCAGCAGCGTCGGGACAGGGGGCAGTCAAAACATTCAGTACTTC
J: TRBJ1-5; V: TRBV4-1; D: NA; size: NA; CDR3: CASSQESLQAYSNQPQHF; DNA: TGCGCCAGCAGCCAAGAATCTTTACAGGCTTATAGCAATCAGCCCCAGCATTTT
J: TRBJ2-7; V: TRBV7-9; D: TRBD1; size: NA; CDR3: CASSLFQGAAYEQYF; DNA: TGTGCCAGCAGCTTGTTCCAGGGGGCTGCCTACGAGCAGTACTTC
J: TRBJ2-3; V: TRBV9; D: NA; size: once; CDR3: CASSPGPTDTQYF; DNA: TGTGCCAGCAGCCCCGGTCCCACAGATACGCAGTATTTT
J: TRBJ2-1; V: TRBV6-4; D: NA; size: NA; CDR3: CASSDRGGVGNEQFF; DNA: TGTGCCAGCAGTGATCGCGGAGGGGTAGGCAATGAGCAGTTCTTC
J: TRBJ1-4; V: TRBV27; D: NA; size: NA; CDR3: CASRPQRNSGEKLFF; DNA: TGTGCCAGCAGGCCTCAACGGAACTCGGGTGAAAAACTGTTTTTT
J: TRBJ2-1; V: TRBV6-1; D: TRBD1; size: NA; CDR3: CASSFGQGGNEQFF; DNA: TGTGCCAGCAGTTTCGGACAGGGGGGCAATGAGCAGTTCTTC
J: TRBJ1-1; V: TRBV5-1; D: NA; size: NA; CDR3: CASSPRLAGTEAFF; DNA: TGCGCCAGCAGCCCCCGTCTCGCGGGCACTGAAGCTTTCTTT
J: TRBJ2-5; V: TRBV9; D: NA; size: few; CDR3: CASSVGASQGETQYF; DNA: TGTGCCAGCAGCGTAGGCGCCTCCCAGGGGGAGACCCAGTACTTC